The next 2 T cell receptor beta chains were all read from a single sample in a study of cytomegalovirus exposure and HLA in healthy donors (dated 2017 in TCRdb). Libraries were prepared through the immunoSEQ multiplex PCR assay. A mixture of 60 forward primers for TCR Vbeta segments and 13 reverse primers for TCR Jbeta segments was used in the multiplex PCR. Here the immuneACCESS table is served through TCRdb, limited to in-frame sequences with V and J called. Missing clones are a known gap in these copies; in checked studies unresolved V genes cover under half, and the rest lacks a known reason. This sample comprises about 130,000 clones, roughly 84% of them detected only once. Over 0.95% of the sample lies in the top ten. Sequencing was performed on PBMCs. These receptors were collected from a girl aged 2 to 9 in good health and CMV-seronegative.

V usage is TRBV5-1 and J usage is TRBJ2-3, with 11 bases fitting TRBD2. The CDR3 has 14 residues. J was trimmed by 4 bases and V by 2 bases; bases with no gene match: 0. The germline V gene has CDR1 SGHRS and CDR2 YFSETQ. The DNA of the CDR3 is TGCGCCAGCAGCTTTAGCGGGGGGGCAGATACGCAGTATTTT. Its translation: CASSFSGGADTQYF.

The V and J genes are TRBV5-5 and TRBJ1-5; D possibly corresponds to TRBD1 (5 bases). The CDR3 is 14 residues long. The germline V gene encodes CDR1 SGHKS and CDR2 YYEKEE (reference sequence). The V end lost 1 base, the J end lost 4 bases, and 9 bases lay between the germline ends. In DNA form, the CDR3 reads TGTGCCAGCAGCTTGCAGGGAGGAAATCAGCCCCAGCATTTT. Translation gives CASSLQGGNQPQHF.